This entry lists 15 T cell receptor beta chains sequenced from one sample in a study of T cells in Graves' hyperthyroidism and ophthalmopathy. Amplified TCR beta CDR3 regions came from RNA transcripts. With the HTBI primer set, the TCR CDR3 went through a first round of RT-PCR. TCRdb reprocessed the multiplex PCR reads with MiXCR, giving one entry per CDR3 protein. The profile covers more than 350,000 distinct CDR3 sequences, with about a sixth appearing a single time and around a third taken by the ten largest. The sample consisted of blood. Source of these receptors: a woman in her twenties or thirties with Graves' hyperthyroidism that later progressed to Graves' ophthalmopathy.

A note on this clonotype: This clone may be a read error of a much larger clone one base away. The gene calls are TRBV5-1 and TRBJ2-1, with 7 nucleotides matching TRBD1. The germline V gene encodes CDR1 SGHRS and CDR2 YFSETQ. With 3 bases clipped from V and 9 bases from J, the junction kept 6 bases outside the gene matches. The length of the CDR3 is 13 residues. CDR3 region: CASSSGTESEQFF. DNA for the CDR3: TGCGCCAGCAGCTCGGGGACAGAGAGTGAGCAGTTCTTC.

Many counts were recorded for this clonotype. The V and J genes are TRBV29-1 and TRBJ1-4; 7 nucleotides align to TRBD1. Trimming took 0 bases from V and 8 from J; bases not matched to a gene: 6. CDR1 is SQVTM and CDR2 is ANQGSEA in the germline V gene. CDR3 length: 14 amino acids. CDR3 coding DNA: TGCAGCGTTGAAGATTCAGGGGGAGAGGAAAAACTGTTTTTT. Its protein product is CSVEDSGGEEKLFF.

As to this clonotype: Here the CDR3 omits its conserved ending phenylalanine or tryptophan, so a read error is the likely source. This rearrangement joins TRBV5-4 to TRBJ2-5; maybe TRBD1 (8 bases). Trimming left V 5 bases short and J 3 bases short, with 14 bases between. Germline V gene sequence: CDR1 SGHNT, CDR2 YYREEE (reference sequence). The CDR3 extends over 14 amino acids. The CDR3 DNA sequence: TGTGCCAGCAGGAACACAGGGGGGGAAGAGACCCAGTACTCC. It codes for CASRNTGGEETQYS.

The J gene is TRBJ2-1, the V gene TRBV5-1; possibly TRBD1 or TRBD2 for D (5 bases each). The CDR3 consists of 13 residues. Germline assignment: CDR1 SGHRS and CDR2 YFSETQ. V was trimmed by 5 bases and J by 5 bases, leaving 11 bases between them. The CDR3 nucleotides read TGCGCCAGCAGGTCCCGGGACGACAATGAGCAGTTCTTC. Amino acids: CASRSRDDNEQFF.

This sequence joins TRBV4-1 and TRBJ1-2; perhaps TRBD1 as D (5 bases). The CDR3 spans 14 residues. CDR1 is MGHRA and CDR2 is YSYEKL in the germline V gene. The ends were cut back, 3 bases at V and 3 bases at J, with 11 bases in the middle. The DNA of the CDR3 is TGCGCCAGCAGCCATCCCGGGGCCGACTATGGCTACACCTTC. This gives the protein CASSHPGADYGYTF.

The CDR3 DNA follows: TGTGCCAGCAGGGTGACAGGGCGTAATTCACCCCTCCACTTT. It yields the protein CASRVTGRNSPLHF. The V gene is TRBV12-3 or TRBV12-4, the J gene TRBJ1-6; 7 bases agree with TRBD1. The ends lost 6 bases at V and 6 bases at J; junction bases unmatched: 5. The CDR3 spans 14 residues.

The chain carries TRBV3-1 and TRBJ1-2, with 9 bases fitting TRBD1. The length of the CDR3 is 16 residues. The germline V gene has CDR1 LGHDT and CDR2 YNNKEL (reference sequence). V was pared by 6 bases and J by 3 bases, with 11 bases of the junction left unmatched. The CDR3 region is CASSEYRDRAYYGYTF. CDR3 DNA sequence: TGTGCCAGCAGTGAATACCGGGACAGGGCTTACTATGGCTACACCTTC.

The sample holds many counts of this clonotype. The V gene is TRBV27, the J gene TRBJ2-2; D is ambiguous. The CDR3 contains 14 residues. Per the germline V gene, CDR1 is MNHEY and CDR2 is SMNVEV (reference sequence). V was shortened by 4 bases and J by 7 bases, with 13 bases between the two germline ends. In DNA form, the CDR3 reads TGTGCCAGCAGTTATCGCCAGTTCGTCGGGGAGCTGTTTTTT. It specifies CASSYRQFVGELFF.

The chain recombines TRBV6-5 with TRBJ1-1; D possibly corresponds to TRBD1 (5 bases). This CDR3 comprises 14 residues. CDR1 and CDR2 from the germline V gene are MNHEY and SVGAGI. Between the trimmed V and J ends, which lost 0 bases and 1 base, there was a span of 6 bases. CDR3: CASSYSQGNTEAFF. In DNA form, the CDR3 reads TGTGCCAGCAGTTACTCGCAGGGGAACACTGAAGCTTTCTTT.

This clonotype turned up a few times. The chain combines TRBV4-1 with TRBJ2-5, with 7 bases identical to TRBD2. Germline trimming cut 2 bases from V and 4 bases from J; bases unmatched to any gene: 4. Germline V gives CDR1 MGHRA, CDR2 YSYEKL. The CDR3 length is 14 residues. The CDR3, as DNA: TGCGCCAGCAGCCAACTAGCGGTGATAGAGACCCAGTACTTC. Translating gives CASSQLAVIETQYF.

Ten or more counts support this clonotype. The gene calls are TRBV2 and TRBJ2-7; 11 bases agree with TRBD2. CDR3 size: 15 residues. Germline assignment: CDR1 SNHLY and CDR2 FYNNEI. V lost 6 bases, J lost 3 bases, and 7 bases stayed unmatched. In DNA, the CDR3 is TGTGCCAGCAGAGTAGCGGGAGGGTCCAACTACGAGCAGTACTTC. Protein: CASRVAGGSNYEQYF.

The gene calls are TRBV20-1 and TRBJ2-7; no clear D. Germline V gene lookup returns CDR1 DFQATT and CDR2 SNEGSKA (reference sequence). The V end was cut by 3 bases, the J end by 2 bases, with 8 bases between. The CDR3 spans 12 residues. CDR3 amino acids: CSASKATYEQYF. CDR3 nucleotides: TGCAGTGCTAGTAAAGCCACCTACGAGCAGTACTTC.

This clonotype was recorded many times. The V call is TRBV5-1, the J call TRBJ2-1; D call uncertain. Germline V gene lookup returns CDR1 SGHRS and CDR2 YFSETQ. The CDR3 is made up of 14 amino acids. The V end lost 0 bases, the J end lost 4 bases, and 8 bases lay between the germline ends. CDR3 nucleotides: TGCGCCAGCAGCTTGGCTAGGGAATACAATGAGCAGTTCTTC. It encodes CASSLAREYNEQFF.

The rearrangement links TRBV4-1 to TRBJ1-5; D may be TRBD1 (5 bases). Trimming cost V 4 bases and J 7 bases, with 11 bases left between them. Per germline, CDR1 MGHRA and CDR2 YSYEKL. CDR3 size: 13 residues. CDR3 sequence reads: CASSPEGIQPQHF. The CDR3 DNA reads TGCGCCAGCAGCCCTGAGGGGATCCAGCCCCAGCATTTT.

This clonotype was counted a few times. The chain recombines TRBV5-1 with TRBJ2-1; either TRBD1 or TRBD2 may fit D (6 bases each). This CDR3 contains 15 residues. The germline V and J ends were trimmed by 2 bases and 8 bases, with 17 bases remaining between them. In germline, CDR1 is SGHRS, CDR2 YFSETQ. The CDR3 is CASSFPSTGGHEQFF. The CDR3 nucleotides read TGCGCCAGCAGCTTTCCTTCGACAGGAGGGCATGAGCAGTTCTTC.